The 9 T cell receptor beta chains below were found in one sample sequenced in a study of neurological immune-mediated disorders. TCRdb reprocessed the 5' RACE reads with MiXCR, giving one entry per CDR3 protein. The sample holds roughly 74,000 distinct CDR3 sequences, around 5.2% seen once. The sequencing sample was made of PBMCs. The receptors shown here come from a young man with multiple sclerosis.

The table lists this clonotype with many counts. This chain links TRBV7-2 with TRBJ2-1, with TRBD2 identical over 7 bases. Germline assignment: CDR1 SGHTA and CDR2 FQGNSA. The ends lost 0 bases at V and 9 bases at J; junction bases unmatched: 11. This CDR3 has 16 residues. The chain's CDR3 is CASSLAGGSAPIEQFF. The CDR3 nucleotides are TGTGCCAGCAGCTTAGCGGGGGGGAGCGCCCCTATTGAGCAGTTCTTC. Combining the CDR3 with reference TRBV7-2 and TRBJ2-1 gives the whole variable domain GAGVSQSPSNKVTEKGKDVELRCDPISGHTALYWYRQSLGQGLEFLIYFQGNSAPDKSGLPSDRFSAERTGGSVSTLTIQRTQQEDSAVYLCASSLAGGSAPIEQFFGPGTRLTVL.

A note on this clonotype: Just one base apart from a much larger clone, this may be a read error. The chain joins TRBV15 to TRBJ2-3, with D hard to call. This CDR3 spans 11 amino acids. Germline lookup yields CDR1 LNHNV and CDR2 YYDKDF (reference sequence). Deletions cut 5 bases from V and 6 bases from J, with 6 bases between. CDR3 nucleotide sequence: TGTGCCACCAGCGACCTGGATACGCAGTATTTT. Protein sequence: CATSDLDTQYF.

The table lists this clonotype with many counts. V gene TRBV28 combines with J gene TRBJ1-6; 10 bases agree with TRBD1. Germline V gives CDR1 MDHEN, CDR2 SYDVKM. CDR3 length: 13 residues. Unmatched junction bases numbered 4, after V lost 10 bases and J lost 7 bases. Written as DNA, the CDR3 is TGTGCCACCACGGACAGGGGGAATTCACCCCTCCACTTT. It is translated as CATTDRGNSPLHF.

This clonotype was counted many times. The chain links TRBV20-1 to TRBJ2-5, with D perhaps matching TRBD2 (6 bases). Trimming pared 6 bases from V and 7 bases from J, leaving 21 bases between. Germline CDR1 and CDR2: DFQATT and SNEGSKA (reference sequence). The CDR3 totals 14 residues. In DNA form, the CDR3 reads TGCAGTGCACCGAGGGACTCCGGGGTCGGGACCCAGTACTTC. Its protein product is CSAPRDSGVGTQYF.

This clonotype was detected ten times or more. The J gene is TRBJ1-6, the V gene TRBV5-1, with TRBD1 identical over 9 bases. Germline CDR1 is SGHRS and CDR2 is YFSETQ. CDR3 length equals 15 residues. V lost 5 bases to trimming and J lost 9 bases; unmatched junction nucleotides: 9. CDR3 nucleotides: TGCGCCAGCAGAGGAGGACAGGGGAACGGTTCACCCCTCCACTTT. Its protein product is CASRGGQGNGSPLHF.

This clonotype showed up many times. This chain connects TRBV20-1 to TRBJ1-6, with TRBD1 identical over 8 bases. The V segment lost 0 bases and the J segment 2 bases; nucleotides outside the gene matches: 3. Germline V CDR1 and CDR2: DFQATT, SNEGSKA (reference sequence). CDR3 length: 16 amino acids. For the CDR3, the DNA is TGCAGTGCTAGAGATCAGGGGGCCACCTATAATTCACCCCTCCACTTT. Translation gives CSARDQGATYNSPLHF.

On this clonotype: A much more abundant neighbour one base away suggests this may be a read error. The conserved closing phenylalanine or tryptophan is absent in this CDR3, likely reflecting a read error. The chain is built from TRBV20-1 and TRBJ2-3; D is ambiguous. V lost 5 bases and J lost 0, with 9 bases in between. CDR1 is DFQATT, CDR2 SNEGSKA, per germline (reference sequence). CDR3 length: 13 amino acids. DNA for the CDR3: TGCAGTGCTCCTGTCCTCAGCACAGATACGCAGTATATT. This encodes CSAPVLSTDTQYI.

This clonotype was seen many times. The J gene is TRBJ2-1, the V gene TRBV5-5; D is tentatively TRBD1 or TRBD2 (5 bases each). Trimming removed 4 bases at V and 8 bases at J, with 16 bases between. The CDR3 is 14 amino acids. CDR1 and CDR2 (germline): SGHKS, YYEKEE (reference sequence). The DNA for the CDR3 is TGTGCCAGCAGCCCCCCGGTAGGGACGTATGAGCAGTTCTTC. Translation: CASSPPVGTYEQFF.

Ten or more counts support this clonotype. CDR3 residues: CASSPRSGNTDTQYF. The CDR3 DNA follows: TGTGCCAGCAGCCCACGATCGGGAAACACAGATACGCAGTATTTT. The chain carries TRBV7-2 and TRBJ2-3, with a tentative D call TRBD2 (5 bases). V shed 5 bases and J shed 2 bases, with 14 bases lying between them. The CDR3 totals 15 residues. Germline CDR1 reads SGHTA; CDR2 reads FQGNSA.